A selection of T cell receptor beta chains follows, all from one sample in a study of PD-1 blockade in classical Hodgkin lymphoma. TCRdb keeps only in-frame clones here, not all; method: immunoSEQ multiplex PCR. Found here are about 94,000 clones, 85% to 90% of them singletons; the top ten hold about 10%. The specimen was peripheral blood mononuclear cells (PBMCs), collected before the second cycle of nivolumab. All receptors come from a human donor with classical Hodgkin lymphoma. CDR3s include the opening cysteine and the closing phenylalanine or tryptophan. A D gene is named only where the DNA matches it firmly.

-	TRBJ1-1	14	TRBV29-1	CSVERWTKNTEAFF
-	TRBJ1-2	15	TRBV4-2	CASSGRSWEERGYTF
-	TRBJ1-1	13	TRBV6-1	CASSENGRGRAFF
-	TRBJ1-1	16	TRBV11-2	CASSLVPYNMNTEAFF
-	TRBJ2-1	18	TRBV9	CASSVALETAERGNEQFF
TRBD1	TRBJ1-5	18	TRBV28	CASSFRDRPSPSNQPQHF
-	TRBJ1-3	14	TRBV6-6	CASIRASSGNTIYF
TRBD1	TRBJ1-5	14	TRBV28	CASIQGQGRQPQHF
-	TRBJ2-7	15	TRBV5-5	CASSFRLGGAYEQYF
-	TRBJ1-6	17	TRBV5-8	CASSSGRGSQPLSPLHF
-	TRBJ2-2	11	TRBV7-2	CASRSAGELFF
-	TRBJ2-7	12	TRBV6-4	CASSTIPYEQYF
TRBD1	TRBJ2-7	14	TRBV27	CASSFSGTGVEQYF
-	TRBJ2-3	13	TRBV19	CASSLASRDTQYF
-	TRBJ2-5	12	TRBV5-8	CADSVGRETQYF
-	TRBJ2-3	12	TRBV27	CASSLGTDTQYF
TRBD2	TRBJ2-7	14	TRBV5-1	CASSPLRGVHEQYF
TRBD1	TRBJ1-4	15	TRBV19	CASSVGQGWNEKLFF
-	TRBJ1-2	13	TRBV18	CASSPRQGGGYTF
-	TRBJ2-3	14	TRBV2	CASSEGYPLDTQYF